The 7 T cell receptor beta chains below all came from one sample that was sequenced in a study of T cell responses to AZD1222 COVID-19 vaccine. The table came from immunoSEQ multiplex PCR; TCRdb's copy has only in-frame clones and leaves some out. Of roughly 150,000 clones in the sample, around 90% are singletons; the top ten hold approximately 1.4%. The sample was peripheral blood, taken on day 0 of AZD1222 vaccination. The receptors were sampled from an adult in good health.

The chain carries TRBV7-6 and TRBJ1-6, with D perhaps matching TRBD1 (5 bases). The CDR3 runs 16 residues. V lost 3 bases and J lost 0, with 9 bases in between. Germline CDR1 is SGHVS and CDR2 is FNYEAQ. The CDR3 loop is CASSLGGNSYNSPLHF. The CDR3 nucleotides are TGTGCCAGCAGCTTGGGGGGAAACTCCTATAATTCACCCCTCCACTTT. The variable domain in full, with the rest retrieved from reference TRBV7-6 and TRBJ1-6, is GAGVSQSPRYKVTKRGQDVALRCDPISGHVSLYWYRQALGQGPEFLTYFNYEAQQDKSGLPNDRFSAERPEGSISTLTIQRTEQRDSAMYRCASSLGGNSYNSPLHFGNGTRLTVT.

The rearrangement joins TRBV7-9 to TRBJ2-1, with TRBD2 matching over 12 bases. There are 15 residues in the CDR3. The ends lost 5 bases at V and 7 bases at J; junction bases unmatched: 6. The germline gives CDR1 SEHNR, CDR2 FQNEAQ (reference sequence). As DNA, the CDR3 is TGTGCCAGCAGCCGGACTAGCGGGGATGGGAATGAGCAGTTCTTC. Its translation is CASSRTSGDGNEQFF. The whole variable domain, remainder taken from reference TRBV7-9 and TRBJ2-1, is DTGVSQNPRHKITKRGQNVTFRCDPISEHNRLYWYRQTLGQGPEFLTYFQNEAQLEKSRLLSDRFSAERPKGSFSTLEIQRTEQGDSAMYLCASSRTSGDGNEQFFGPGTRLTVL.

The rearrangement joins TRBV4-3 to TRBJ2-7; a possible D gene is TRBD2 (6 bases). The CDR3 consists of 15 residues. CDR1 is LGHNA, CDR2 YSLEER, per germline. Deletions cut 0 bases from V and 4 bases from J, with 13 bases between. The CDR3, as DNA: TGCGCCAGCAGCCAAGAGGGGGGACTTGTTTACGAGCAGTACTTC. It translates to CASSQEGGLVYEQYF.

The chain links TRBV10-1 to TRBJ1-5; the match to TRBD1 covers 8 bases. CDR1 is WNHNN and CDR2 is SYGVQD in the germline V gene (reference sequence). The CDR3 extends over 15 amino acids. V trimming: 5 bases; J trimming: 1 base; junction bases outside the gene matches: 4. This CDR3 reads CASSTGGGSNQPQHF. CDR3 nucleotides: TGCGCCAGCAGTACAGGGGGAGGAAGCAATCAGCCCCAGCATTTT.

This clone was detected only once. V gene TRBV19 combines with J gene TRBJ2-7, with TRBD1 identical over 10 bases. CDR1 is LNHDA, CDR2 SQIVND, per germline (reference sequence). CDR3 length: 15 residues. The junction had 6 bases not matched to a gene; V was cut back by 7 bases and J by 0 bases. In DNA form, the CDR3 reads TGTGCCAGTACCGTGGGACAGGGGCGCTCCTACGAGCAGTACTTC. This gives the protein CASTVGQGRSYEQYF.

Remarks on this clone: One junction end does not reproduce the germline sequence, and a read error may be involved. V and J are TRBV15 and TRBJ2-3, with a possible D match to TRBD2 (5 bases). CDR3 length equals 15 residues. Per germline, CDR1 LNHNV and CDR2 YYDKDF (reference sequence). CDR3 in amino acids: CATTRREPSTDTQYF. The CDR3 nucleotides are TGTGCCACCACCAGAAGGGAGCCTAGCACAGATACGCAGTATTTT.

This chain connects TRBV20-1 to TRBJ2-3, with D hard to call. The CDR3 is 11 residues long. V was shortened by 1 base and J by 6 bases, with 5 bases between the two germline ends. Germline V CDR1 and CDR2: DFQATT, SNEGSKA (reference sequence). The CDR3 coding sequence is TGCAGTGCTAGAGCAGCGGATACGCAGTATTTT. Translated: CSARAADTQYF.